One T cell receptor (beta chain) is described in this entry. Its antigen remains undetermined. No quality values exist for individual bases; no much larger clone is one base distant. High-throughput TCR beta sequencing profiled peripheral blood CD8+ and CD4+ T cells from healthy donors, Susac syndrome patients and multiple sclerosis patients. The healthy donors served as controls matched for age and sex. Bulk CD8+ and CD4+ T cells were purified magnetically by negative isolation, whereas CD8+ TEMRA cells were enriched by FACS. Blood was collected in EDTA tubes and processed within 24 hours, with PBMCs isolated through density gradient centrifugation. PBMCs destined for TCR sequencing were cryopreserved in liquid nitrogen and later thawed in a 37 °C water bath. The sorted or isolated CD4+, CD8+ and CD8+ TEMRA cells reached a purity of at least 90%. V sheds 4 bases and J sheds 4 bases, leaving 12 bases between their ends. The CDR3 starts with the cysteine, ends with the phenylalanine, and has 13 residues. Only the CDR3 portion is preserved as DNA: 39 bases, with reading frame beginning at the first base. Via the germline V gene, CDR1 is SGHRS and CDR2 YFSETQ.

The data are from a study of CD8 T cells in Susac syndrome (dated by TCRdb to 2018 to 2020). Context from the whole study: Whether CD8+ T cell activation and differentiation in Susac syndrome was antigen driven was tested using repertoire sequencing. What the authors observed across the whole study: The study acknowledged that relatively few individuals were included in the TCR sequencing and HLA analysis.

RNA was extracted using the RNeasy kit, and roughly 0.45 to 1 microgram was reverse transcribed with random hexamers. The immunoSEQ multiplex PCR assay, covering 54 Vbeta and 13 Jbeta segments, was used to amplify TCR beta CDR3 regions. To correct PCR amplification bias, a synthetic template baseline was used for both primer optimization and computational correction. Regarding the original processing steps: Reads were annotated to V, D and J genes according to IMGT and were analyzed with immunoSEQ Analyzer, with only productive sequences retained. Clonality was calculated as one minus the Shannon entropy normalized by log2 of the number of productive unique sequences. For each patient and control, public and private clones were evaluated among the 100 most prevalent clones. Clones were defined as Susac-specific if absent from the healthy and MS cohorts, from approximately 1,100 published viral clones and from other ImmuneACCESS disease sequences. TCRdb reran the public reads through fastp at Q25 and MiXCR, keeping productive beta chains. All rows with the same CDR3 protein become a single entry with the most common DNA and genes. These V and J calls originate from TCRdb's pipeline instead of the authors' own analysis. This sample comprises fewer than 200,000 distinct CDR3 sequences, about 95% of them detected only once. Together, the top ten hold 0.1% of the sample.

Material: CD4+ T cells from PBMCs. This sequence originates from a human donor in good health. This chain joins TRBV5-1 to TRBJ2-7, with the D gene call left open. The DNA sequence is TGCGCCAGCAGCGCCTATCCCCAGTACGAGCAGTACTTC. Translated, this is CASSAYPQYEQYF.